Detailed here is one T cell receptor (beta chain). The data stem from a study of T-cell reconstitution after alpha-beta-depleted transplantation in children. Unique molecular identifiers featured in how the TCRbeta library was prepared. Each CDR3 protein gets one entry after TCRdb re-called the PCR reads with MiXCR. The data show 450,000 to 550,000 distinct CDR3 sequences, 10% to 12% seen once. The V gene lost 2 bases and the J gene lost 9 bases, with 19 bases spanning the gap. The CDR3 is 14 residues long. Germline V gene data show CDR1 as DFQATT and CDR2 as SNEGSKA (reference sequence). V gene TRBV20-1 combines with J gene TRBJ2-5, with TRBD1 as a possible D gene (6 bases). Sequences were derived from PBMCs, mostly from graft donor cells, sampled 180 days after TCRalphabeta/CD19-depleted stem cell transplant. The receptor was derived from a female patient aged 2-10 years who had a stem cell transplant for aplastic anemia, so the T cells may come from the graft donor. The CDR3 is CSARPPRGKQAQYF. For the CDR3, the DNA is TGCAGTGCTAGACCGCCGAGGGGGAAACAGGCCCAGTACTTC.